Below, 18 T cell receptor beta chains from the same sample are listed, as sequenced in a study of post-analysis software for immune sequencing data. Study results and limitations: Comparison of patients with controls showed five TRBV segments more frequent in patients, TRBV5-6, TRBV5-1 and TRBV20-1 among them.

Each TCR beta cDNA library carried unique molecular identifiers. A single record per CDR3 protein comes from TCRdb applying MiXCR to the PCR reads. The sample includes approximately 770,000 distinct CDR3 sequences, under 60% of them seen just once. These TCRs are of unknown antigen specificity. Sequenced material: blood. Receptors originate from a girl aged 5-17 years with multiple sclerosis.

The J gene is TRBJ1-4, the V gene TRBV29-1; D might be TRBD1 (5 bases). The CDR3 covers 13 residues. V lost 6 bases and J 4 bases, leaving 12 bases between the germline ends. Per germline, CDR1 SQVTM and CDR2 ANQGSEA. CDR3 in amino acids: CSVPDRFNEKLFF. The CDR3 DNA sequence: TGCAGCGTACCCGACAGATTTAATGAAAAACTGTTTTTT. The full variable domain, its missing parts supplied by reference TRBV29-1 and TRBJ1-4, is SAVISQKPSRDICQRGTSLTIQCQVDSQVTMMFWYRQQPGQSLTLIATANQGSEATYESGFVIDKFPISRPNLTFSTLTVSNMSPEDSSIYLCSVPDRFNEKLFFGSGTQLSVL.

The chain joins TRBV4-1 to TRBJ2-1; a possible D gene is TRBD2 (7 bases). The CDR3 consists of 16 residues. The V end was cut by 2 bases, the J end by 7 bases, with 18 bases between. Germline values: CDR1 MGHRA, CDR2 YSYEKL. CDR3 sequence: CASSQPARGGPNEQFF. The CDR3 DNA follows: TGCGCCAGCAGCCAACCTGCTAGGGGGGGACCTAATGAGCAGTTCTTC.

This clonotype was found a few times. V and J are TRBV28 and TRBJ1-2; D remains unclear. The CDR3 has 14 amino acids. Trimming took 2 bases from V and 3 from J, leaving 10 bases between them. Germline V gives CDR1 MDHEN, CDR2 SYDVKM. DNA for the CDR3: TGTGCCAGCAGTTTAGGTCTGGCAGACTATGGCTACACCTTC. It translates to CASSLGLADYGYTF.

The chain links TRBV10-3 to TRBJ2-7, with TRBD1 as a possible D gene (6 bases). Germline V gene data show CDR1 as ENHRY and CDR2 as SYGVKD. The V and J ends lost 6 bases and 6 bases respectively, with 18 bases between them. The length of the CDR3 is 14 residues. The CDR3, as DNA: TGTGCCATCAGAAGTGGGACATACCCCCCCGAGCAGTACTTC. Its protein is CAIRSGTYPPEQYF.

This clonotype was recorded a few times. The gene calls are TRBV20-1 and TRBJ2-7, with D tentatively TRBD2 (6 bases). V was trimmed by 5 bases and J by 5 bases, leaving 16 bases between them. This CDR3 has 13 amino acids. Germline CDR1 reads DFQATT; CDR2 reads SNEGSKA (reference sequence). CDR3 protein: CSAAGTQVDEQYF. CDR3 nucleotides: TGCAGTGCTGCCGGGACTCAGGTGGACGAGCAGTACTTC.

This rearrangement joins TRBV6-5 to TRBJ1-1; D possibly corresponds to TRBD1 (6 bases). Germline V CDR1 and CDR2: MNHEY, SVGAGI. CDR3 size: 15 residues. Between the trimmed V and J ends, which lost 6 bases and 3 bases, there was a span of 17 bases. This chain's CDR3 is CASRPKQGLDTEAFF. DNA of the CDR3: TGTGCCAGCAGACCCAAACAGGGTCTGGACACTGAAGCTTTCTTT.

This clonotype was detected a few times. This chain joins TRBV15 and TRBJ1-5; unclear D gene. CDR1 is LNHNV and CDR2 is YYDKDF in the germline V gene (reference sequence). V lost 0 bases, J lost 4 bases, and 10 bases lay in between. The CDR3 extends over 15 amino acids. The CDR3, as DNA: TGTGCCACCAGCAGAGAGCTACAGAGAAATCAGCCCCAGCATTTT. The encoded protein is CATSRELQRNQPQHF.

The table lists this clonotype with a count of one. This rearrangement joins TRBV7-2 to TRBJ2-7, with D uncertain. The germline V and J ends were trimmed by 1 base and 5 bases, with 9 bases remaining between them. CDR1 SGHTA and CDR2 FQGNSA come from the germline V gene. The CDR3 length is 13 residues. The CDR3 region has the DNA TGTGCCAGCAGCTTAGTACTTAGGAACGAGCAGTACTTC. Encoded protein: CASSLVLRNEQYF. The whole variable domain, filled in from reference TRBV7-2 and TRBJ2-7, reads GAGVSQSPSNKVTEKGKDVELRCDPISGHTALYWYRQSLGQGLEFLIYFQGNSAPDKSGLPSDRFSAERTGGSVSTLTIQRTQQEDSAVYLCASSLVLRNEQYFGPGTRLTVT.

CDR3 in DNA: TGTGCCAGCAGCCACCATCCCACGGGCTCCCTAGCCAAAAACATTCAGTACTTC. Encoded protein: CASSHHPTGSLAKNIQYF. The chain joins TRBV7-9 to TRBJ2-5; D gene unclear. The J call may be incorrect, as the DNA end agrees better with TRBJ2-4. Germline loops: CDR1 SEHNR, CDR2 FQNEAQ (reference sequence). The CDR3 is 18 residues long.

V gene TRBV7-9 combines with J gene TRBJ1-1; D uncertain. V lost 5 bases to trimming and J lost 13 bases, with 11 bases between them. The germline CDR1 and CDR2 sequences are SEHNR and FQNEAQ (reference sequence). The CDR3 runs to 10 residues. This chain's CDR3 is CASSPEVGFF. CDR3 DNA sequence: TGTGCCAGCAGCCCAGAAGTAGGTTTCTTT.

A few counts support this clonotype. The CDR3 region is CASSFPWTTVETQYF. DNA of the CDR3: TGTGCCAGCAGTTTCCCCTGGACTACGGTAGAGACCCAGTACTTC. The gene calls are TRBV28 and TRBJ2-5, with D possibly matching TRBD2 (6 bases). The ends were cut back, 3 bases at V and 4 bases at J, with 15 bases in the middle. The germline V gene encodes CDR1 MDHEN and CDR2 SYDVKM. This CDR3 has 15 amino acids.

This clonotype was seen a handful of times. This chain links TRBV20-1 with TRBJ1-2; 10 bases are shared with TRBD1. CDR1 DFQATT and CDR2 SNEGSKA come from the germline V gene (reference sequence). V trimming: 3 bases; J trimming: 8 bases; junction bases outside the gene matches: 3. This CDR3 is 12 amino acids long. CDR3 protein: CSARTGGRGYTF. CDR3 bases: TGCAGTGCTAGGACAGGGGGCCGAGGCTACACCTTC.

This clonotype was seen only once. The rearrangement joins TRBV7-9 to TRBJ1-1, with a weak D call TRBD1 (5 bases). Trimming left V 5 bases short and J 8 bases short, with 15 bases between. The CDR3 is 13 residues long. Germline V gene sequence: CDR1 SEHNR, CDR2 FQNEAQ (reference sequence). CDR3 DNA sequence: TGTGCCAGCAGCCCGCGAGGGGTTCAAGAAGCTTTCTTT. The encoded protein is CASSPRGVQEAFF.

The chain joins TRBV10-3 to TRBJ2-5; tentatively, D is TRBD2 (5 bases). The assigned J gene may be wrong: the sequence end matches TRBJ2-7 better. Germline V gives CDR1 ENHRY, CDR2 SYGVKD. CDR3 length: 12 amino acids. The CDR3 nucleotides are TGTGCCATCAGGGACCCCGCGGGCGAGCAGTACTTC. Its translation: CAIRDPAGEQYF.

The chain couples TRBV3-1 to TRBJ2-1; D unresolved. Trimming took off 0 bases at V and 4 bases at J, with 13 bases between the two ends. This CDR3 is 16 amino acids long. Germline values: CDR1 LGHDT, CDR2 YNNKEL (reference sequence). The CDR3 nucleotides are TGTGCCAGCAGCCAAGACCCCCAGGCCGGTTACAATGAGCAGTTCTTC. Translating gives CASSQDPQAGYNEQFF.

This clonotype was picked up a small number of times. The chain joins TRBV7-9 to TRBJ2-1; 7 nucleotides agree with TRBD2. This CDR3 has 15 amino acids. Germline V CDR1 and CDR2: SEHNR, FQNEAQ (reference sequence). Germline trimming cut 3 bases from V and 5 bases from J; bases unmatched to any gene: 7. The CDR3 sequence: CASSFQRDRNNEQFF. CDR3 DNA: TGTGCCAGCAGCTTCCAGCGGGACCGAAACAATGAGCAGTTCTTC.

This chain links TRBV10-2 with TRBJ2-7; tentatively, D is TRBD2 (6 bases). Trimming pared 5 bases from V and 2 bases from J, leaving 16 bases between. Per the germline V gene, CDR1 is WSHSY and CDR2 is SAAADI. The CDR3 runs to 15 residues. The chain's CDR3 is CASSQAVAATYEQYF. Here the CDR3 DNA reads TGCGCCAGCAGTCAAGCAGTAGCGGCTACCTACGAGCAGTACTTC.

This clonotype was counted between two and nine times. The chain recombines TRBV9 with TRBJ1-5; D not resolved. This CDR3 contains 14 residues. The germline V gene encodes CDR1 SGDLS and CDR2 YYNGEE. The V gene lost 1 base and the J gene lost 6 bases, with 11 bases spanning the gap. The CDR3 region has the DNA TGTGCCAGCAGCGTAAGGGAAGCGGGTCAGCCCCAGCATTTT. Translated, it gives CASSVREAGQPQHF.